The 30 T cell receptor beta chains below all came from one sample that was sequenced in a study of cytomegalovirus exposure and HLA in healthy donors. PCR involved 60 Vbeta and 13 Jbeta primers. Data came from immunoSEQ multiplex PCR; TCRdb stores just in-frame clones and leaves some out. The top ten hold 0.87% of the sample, which has around 110,000 clones, around three quarters seen once. Sequencing was done on a sample of PBMCs. Every receptor here comes from a woman in her 30s in good health and CMV-seronegative.

The rearrangement joins TRBV7-7 to TRBJ2-7; D is possibly TRBD1 (6 bases). Per the germline V gene, CDR1 is SSHAT and CDR2 is FNYEAQ (reference sequence). This CDR3 comprises 14 residues. V was cut by 5 bases and J by 2 bases, with 13 bases left in between. For the CDR3, the DNA is TGTGCCAGCAGCCCTAGGTCAGGGGCCTACGAGCAGTACTTC. Its protein is CASSPRSGAYEQYF.

The V gene is TRBV6-1, the J gene TRBJ1-2, with TRBD1 identical over 7 bases. The V segment lost 0 bases and the J segment 13 bases; nucleotides outside the gene matches: 11. CDR1 and CDR2 (germline): MNHNS, SASEGT. The CDR3 is 14 amino acids. The CDR3 spells CASSEAVDRRARTF. The CDR3 bases are TGTGCCAGCAGTGAAGCAGTGGACAGGAGGGCGCGCACCTTC.

This clone has more than one count but fewer than ten. CDR3 DNA: TGTGCCAGCAGTGTCTTCCCCAGGGCTAGCGCTGAAGCTTTCTTT. Amino acids: CASSVFPRASAEAFF. This sequence joins TRBV6-4 and TRBJ1-1, with a tentative D call TRBD1 (5 bases). Per germline, CDR1 MRHNA and CDR2 SNTAGT. This CDR3 region has 15 residues. Trimming took 4 bases from V and 6 from J, leaving 18 bases between them.

For the CDR3, the DNA is TGCAGCGGAATACCGTTGGACAGGGTAATTGCTGAAGCTTTCTTT. Its translation: CSGIPLDRVIAEAFF. This chain uses TRBV29-1 with TRBJ1-1; 8 bases line up with TRBD1. The CDR3 is 15 residues long. V dropped 7 bases and J dropped 6; count of bases not matched to a gene: 16. CDR1 and CDR2 from the germline V gene are SQVTM and ANQGSEA.

A few counts support this clone. The rearrangement uses TRBV18 and TRBJ1-5, with D possibly being TRBD1 (6 bases). This CDR3 comprises 16 residues. The ends were cut back, 3 bases at V and 0 bases at J, with 12 bases in the middle. The germline V gene encodes CDR1 KGHSH and CDR2 LQKENI. CDR3 sequence reads: CASSPPGQYSNQPQHF. The CDR3 coding sequence is TGTGCCAGCTCACCCCCGGGACAATATAGCAATCAGCCCCAGCATTTT.

This rearrangement joins TRBV6-4 to TRBJ1-2, with TRBD1 as a possible D gene (5 bases). Trimming removed 6 bases from V and 4 bases from J, with 15 bases in between. Germline CDR1 and CDR2: MRHNA and SNTAGT. This CDR3 is 14 amino acids long. CDR3 region: CASSPDRASYGYTF. The CDR3 DNA follows: TGTGCCAGCAGCCCCGACAGAGCTTCCTATGGCTACACCTTC.

This clone showed up just once. J is TRBJ2-6 and V is TRBV19; D gene uncertain. The CDR3 has 16 residues. V gave up 1 base and J gave up 0 bases, with 7 bases separating them. CDR1 is LNHDA and CDR2 is SQIVND in the germline V gene (reference sequence). In DNA form, the CDR3 reads TGTGCCAGTAGTATAGTCCCGGGCTCTGGGGCCAACGTCCTGACTTTC. Protein product: CASSIVPGSGANVLTF.

Of note for this clone: Other DNA sequences in this sample translate to the same CDR3. The chain couples TRBV29-1 to TRBJ1-1; no reliable D call. This CDR3 has 14 residues. The germline V and J ends were trimmed by 3 bases and 0 bases, with 11 bases remaining between them. Germline lookup yields CDR1 SQVTM and CDR2 ANQGSEA. CDR3 in DNA: TGCAGCGTTGAGGTTAGAGGTATGAACACTGAAGCTTTCTTT. This codes for CSVEVRGMNTEAFF.

The chain is built from TRBV28 and TRBJ1-1, with D maybe TRBD1 (5 bases). CDR1 and CDR2 (germline): MDHEN, SYDVKM. Trimming cost V 5 bases and J 5 bases, with 12 bases left between them. The CDR3 sequence is 13 residues long. DNA of the CDR3: TGTGCCAGCAGTGGAACGGGGGGAACTGAAGCTTTCTTT. It is translated as CASSGTGGTEAFF.

V gene TRBV5-6 combines with J gene TRBJ2-3; 8 nucleotides agree with TRBD2. Germline values: CDR1 SGHDT, CDR2 YYEEEE. Germline trimming cut 1 base from V and 12 bases from J; bases unmatched to any gene: 4. The CDR3 extends over 12 amino acids. DNA for the CDR3: TGTGCCAGCAGCTTGAAGCGGGGGAGCCAGTATTTT. This sequence encodes CASSLKRGSQYF.

This chain joins TRBV19 and TRBJ1-6, with D unresolved. This CDR3 is 18 amino acids long. V gave up 4 bases and J gave up 6 bases, with 22 bases separating them. Germline values: CDR1 LNHDA, CDR2 SQIVND (reference sequence). In DNA form, the CDR3 reads TGTGCCAGTAGTACCACTCCCGAGGGTTCCCGTCGTAATTCACCCCTCCACTTT. Protein sequence: CASSTTPEGSRRNSPLHF.

The gene calls are TRBV10-3 and TRBJ1-1, with 9 nucleotides matching TRBD1. V shed 4 bases and J 1 base; nucleotides not matched to a gene: 7. Germline-derived CDR1 and CDR2 are ENHRY and SYGVKD. CDR3 length: 16 residues. The CDR3 protein is CAISALPDRGNTEAFF. The CDR3 DNA reads as TGTGCCATCAGTGCACTCCCGGACAGGGGGAACACTGAAGCTTTCTTT.

Concerning this clone: One end of the junction fails to match germline, which may point to a read error. This chain links TRBV18 with TRBJ1-1, with 8 bases aligning to TRBD1. The germline V gene has CDR1 KGHSH and CDR2 LQKENI. This CDR3 has 16 amino acids. In DNA form, the CDR3 reads TGTGCCAGCTCGCCACACAGGGGGGGTCGGCTTGCTGAAGCTTTCTTT. This sequence encodes CASSPHRGGRLAEAFF.

The CDR3 sequence is CASRRQGNTEAFF. The CDR3 DNA is TGTGCCAGCAGAAGACAGGGGAACACTGAAGCTTTCTTT. The chain couples TRBV6-1 to TRBJ1-1; 7 nucleotides match TRBD1. V trimming: 6 bases; J trimming: 1 base; junction bases outside the gene matches: 2. Germline lookup yields CDR1 MNHNS and CDR2 SASEGT. The CDR3 is 13 residues long.

The V and J genes are TRBV7-9 and TRBJ1-1, with a weak D call TRBD1 (5 bases). Germline assignment: CDR1 SEHNR and CDR2 FQNEAQ (reference sequence). V was cut by 3 bases and J by 10 bases, with 12 bases left in between. The CDR3 has 12 amino acids. The DNA of the CDR3 is TGTGCCAGCAGCTTCGGACAATTAGCAGCTTTCTTT. Its translation: CASSFGQLAAFF.

The V gene is TRBV4-3, the J gene TRBJ2-1; 7 positions match TRBD2. Germline trimming cut 1 base from V and 6 bases from J; bases unmatched to any gene: 18. The CDR3 runs to 19 residues. CDR1 and CDR2 from the germline V gene are LGHNA and YSLEER. The DNA for the CDR3 is TGCGCCAGCAGCCAAGGAAGTGTAGAAGCGGGGTACACCTTCAATGAGCAGTTCTTC. Encoded protein: CASSQGSVEAGYTFNEQFF.

The rearrangement links TRBV5-1 to TRBJ2-7, with D maybe TRBD2 (5 bases). V was trimmed by 0 bases and J by 3 bases, leaving 7 bases between them. CDR3 length: 13 residues. Germline V CDR1 and CDR2: SGHRS, YFSETQ. The CDR3: CASSLAEGYEQYF. The DNA of the CDR3 is TGCGCCAGCAGCTTGGCAGAGGGCTACGAGCAGTACTTC. The variable domain in full, completed from reference TRBV5-1 and TRBJ2-7, reads KAGVTQTPRYLIKTRGQQVTLSCSPISGHRSVSWYQQTPGQGLQFLFEYFSETQRNKGNFPGRFSGRQFSNSRSEMNVSTLELGDSALYLCASSLAEGYEQYFGPGTRLTVT.

This clone was recorded once. V gene TRBV5-1 combines with J gene TRBJ2-5; D is uncertain. Deletions cut 0 bases from V and 3 bases from J, with 6 bases between. The CDR3 runs to 13 residues. CDR1 and CDR2 from the germline V gene are SGHRS and YFSETQ. The CDR3 loop is CASSLGQKETQYF. The DNA for the CDR3 is TGCGCCAGCAGCTTGGGACAAAAAGAGACCCAGTACTTC.

The J gene is TRBJ1-1, the V gene TRBV28; D is possibly TRBD1 (6 bases). From germline, CDR1 is MDHEN and CDR2 SYDVKM. V gave up 3 bases and J gave up 3 bases, with 14 bases separating them. This CDR3 spans 15 amino acids. The DNA for the CDR3 is TGTGCCAGCAGTTTGGCGGGGGCTGGAGACACTGAAGCTTTCTTT. Translation: CASSLAGAGDTEAFF. Full variable domain (outside the CDR3, taken from reference TRBV28 and TRBJ1-1): DVKVTQSSRYLVKRTGEKVFLECVQDMDHENMFWYRQDPGLGLRLIYFSYDVKMKEKGDIPEGYSVSREKKERFSLILESASTNQTSMYLCASSLAGAGDTEAFFGQGTRLTVV.

The rearrangement links TRBV12-5 to TRBJ1-1, with D unresolved. Between the trimmed V and J ends, which lost 1 base and 8 bases, there was a span of 14 bases. The V gene's germline CDR1 is LGHNT and CDR2 FRNRAP. This CDR3 has 14 amino acids. The CDR3 nucleotides read TGTGCTAGTGGTTTGGATGAGGGAACCCAAGAAGCTTTCTTT. Translating it yields CASGLDEGTQEAFF.

The CDR3 bases are TGTGCCAGCAGTTACTCAACGGACACTTCCGGGCAGTACTTC. Protein product: CASSYSTDTSGQYF. The rearrangement links TRBV6-5 to TRBJ2-7, with TRBD1 as a possible D gene (5 bases). This CDR3 has 14 residues. Per germline, CDR1 MNHEY and CDR2 SVGAGI. V was trimmed by 0 bases and J by 9 bases, leaving 15 bases between them.

This clone appeared once. The chain carries TRBV7-6 and TRBJ1-1, with D hard to call. Germline V gene lookup returns CDR1 SGHVS and CDR2 FNYEAQ. This CDR3 region has 13 residues. The V end was cut by 0 bases, the J end by 8 bases, with 10 bases between. The CDR3 region has the DNA TGTGCCAGCAGCTTAGCCGAAGGAGGGGAAGCTTTCTTT. This sequence encodes CASSLAEGGEAFF.

This clone has only a few counts. The chain links TRBV18 to TRBJ1-3, with 8 nucleotides matching TRBD1. This CDR3 comprises 18 residues. The germline gives CDR1 KGHSH, CDR2 LQKENI. Unmatched junction bases numbered 10, after V lost 3 bases and J lost 0 bases. The CDR3 sequence: CASSPPGQATSSGNTIYF. In nucleotides, the CDR3 is TGTGCCAGCTCACCTCCGGGACAGGCGACTAGCTCTGGAAACACCATATATTTT.

The V gene is TRBV10-1, the J gene TRBJ2-5; the D gene is possibly TRBD1 (5 bases). Trimming removed 6 bases at V and 1 base at J, with 15 bases between. This CDR3 spans 15 amino acids. Germline V lookup: CDR1 WNHNN, CDR2 SYGVQD (reference sequence). CDR3 bases: TGCGCCAGCAGCCGTGGTAGGGGTTCCCAAGAGACCCAGTACTTC. It translates to CASSRGRGSQETQYF.

The V gene is TRBV5-1, the J gene TRBJ2-3; TRBD1 might be the D (6 bases). Trimming took 4 bases from V and 0 from J, leaving 12 bases between them. The CDR3 sequence is 15 residues long. CDR1 SGHRS and CDR2 YFSETQ come from the germline V gene. In DNA, the CDR3 is TGCGCCAGCAGCACAGACAGGCCCAGCACAGATACGCAGTATTTT. Protein: CASSTDRPSTDTQYF.

The V gene is TRBV6-5, the J gene TRBJ1-2; tentative D call: TRBD1 (6 bases). This CDR3 is built from 13 residues. Between the trimmed V and J ends, which lost 6 bases and 7 bases, there was a span of 15 bases. CDR1 MNHEY and CDR2 SVGAGI come from the germline V gene. This chain's CDR3 is CASRESTGCGYTF. CDR3 bases: TGTGCCAGCAGGGAATCCACAGGGTGTGGCTACACCTTC.

The V call is TRBV11-3, the J call TRBJ1-1, with a tentative D call TRBD1 (5 bases). Germline V gene sequence: CDR1 SGHNT, CDR2 YENEEA. The CDR3 loop spans 14 amino acids. V lost 3 bases to trimming and J lost 1 base, with 9 bases between them. This CDR3 reads CASSFATANTEAFF. The CDR3 DNA follows: TGTGCCAGCAGCTTCGCGACAGCGAACACTGAAGCTTTCTTT.

V is TRBV5-6 and J is TRBJ1-5; D perhaps matches TRBD1 (6 bases). CDR3 length: 15 residues. Germline V lookup: CDR1 SGHDT, CDR2 YYEEEE. The V end was cut by 3 bases, the J end by 2 bases, with 12 bases between. CDR3 sequence: CASSSQGQGNQPQHF. In DNA, the CDR3 is TGTGCCAGCAGCTCCCAGGGGCAGGGCAATCAGCCCCAGCATTTT.

CDR3 nucleotide sequence: TGTGCCAGCACCTTAGGGGGTTATGGCTACACCTTC. Residues: CASTLGGYGYTF. This sequence joins TRBV6-5 and TRBJ1-2, with a weak D call TRBD1 (6 bases). The CDR3 is 12 residues long. CDR1 is MNHEY, CDR2 SVGAGI, per germline. V dropped 7 bases and J dropped 5 bases, with 11 bases sitting between them.

The CDR3 spells CAWSLAGSDGYTF. CDR3 nucleotide sequence: TGTGCCTGGAGCCTGGCCGGGTCCGATGGCTACACCTTC. The chain uses TRBV30 and TRBJ1-2, with D uncertain. This CDR3 region has 13 residues. The germline CDR1 and CDR2 sequences are GTSNPN and SVGIG (reference sequence). With 3 bases removed from V and 6 bases from J, the gap between germline ends came to 14 bases.